Presented here are 5 T cell receptor beta chains from one specimen sequenced in a study. TCRdb processed the 5' RACE reads anew with MiXCR; each CDR3 protein has one entry. This sample yields tens of thousands of distinct CDR3 sequences, of which about 20% are seen a single time; over 3.5% belongs to the top ten. Tregs were sorted as CD4+CD25+CD127-/low cells. Input material: Tregs sorted from blood. Source of these receptors: a female donor with breast cancer.

The chain uses TRBV4-2 and TRBJ1-2; the match to TRBD1 covers 8 bases. Trimming at V came to 1 base and at J to 8 bases, leaving 9 bases not matched to a gene. Germline assignment: CDR1 LGHNA and CDR2 YNFKEQ. This CDR3 region has 15 residues. The chain's CDR3 is CASSQAFSGGWGYTF. The CDR3 DNA reads as TGTGCCAGCAGCCAAGCATTCTCAGGGGGCTGGGGCTACACCTTC.

This clonotype was counted between two and nine times. The gene calls are TRBV20-1 and TRBJ2-1; 13 bases agree with TRBD2. Germline V gene sequence: CDR1 DFQATT, CDR2 SNEGSKA (reference sequence). The CDR3 runs 15 residues. V lost 3 bases to trimming and J lost 3 bases; unmatched junction nucleotides: 2. The CDR3 here is CSASRLAGGYNEQFF. DNA for the CDR3: TGCAGTGCTAGTAGACTAGCGGGAGGCTACAATGAGCAGTTCTTC.

This clonotype was detected a few times. V and J are TRBV12-3 or TRBV12-4 and TRBJ2-1, with D tentatively TRBD2 (6 bases). The V end lost 3 bases, the J end lost 8 bases, and 17 bases lay between the germline ends. The CDR3 sequence is 15 residues long. The CDR3 DNA sequence: TGTGCCAGCAGTTTTCGGACGGGGGTAAGGGATGAGCAGTTCTTC. This codes for CASSFRTGVRDEQFF.

Ten or more counts support this clonotype. The chain recombines TRBV5-6 with TRBJ1-2, with TRBD1 as a possible D gene (6 bases). The germline V and J ends were trimmed by 4 bases and 8 bases, with 18 bases remaining between them. This CDR3 has 14 residues. Germline loops: CDR1 SGHDT, CDR2 YYEEEE. The CDR3 sequence: CASSRDRRPGGYTF. The CDR3 coding sequence is TGTGCCAGCAGCCGAGACAGGCGTCCGGGAGGCTACACCTTC.

Judged by abundance, this clonotype is medium-sized. The chain recombines TRBV6-1 with TRBJ1-1; D not resolved. This CDR3 has 12 residues. Germline V gives CDR1 MNHNS, CDR2 SASEGT. Trimming shortened V by 3 bases and J by 7 bases, and 9 bases separated the two germline ends. In nucleotides, the CDR3 is TGTGCCAGCAGTGAGACACCGAATGAAGCTTTCTTT. Translation gives CASSETPNEAFF.